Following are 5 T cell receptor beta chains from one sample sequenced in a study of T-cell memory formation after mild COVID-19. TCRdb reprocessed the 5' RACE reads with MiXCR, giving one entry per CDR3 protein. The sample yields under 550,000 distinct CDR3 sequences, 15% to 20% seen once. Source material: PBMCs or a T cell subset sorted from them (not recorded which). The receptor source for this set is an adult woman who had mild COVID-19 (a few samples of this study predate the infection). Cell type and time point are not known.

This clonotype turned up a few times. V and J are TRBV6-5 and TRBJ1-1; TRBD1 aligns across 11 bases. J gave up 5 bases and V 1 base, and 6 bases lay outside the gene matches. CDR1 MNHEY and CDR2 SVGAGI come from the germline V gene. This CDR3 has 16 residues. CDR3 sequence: CASSYYGTGGGTEAFF. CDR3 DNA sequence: TGTGCCAGCAGTTACTATGGGACAGGGGGAGGTACTGAAGCTTTCTTT.

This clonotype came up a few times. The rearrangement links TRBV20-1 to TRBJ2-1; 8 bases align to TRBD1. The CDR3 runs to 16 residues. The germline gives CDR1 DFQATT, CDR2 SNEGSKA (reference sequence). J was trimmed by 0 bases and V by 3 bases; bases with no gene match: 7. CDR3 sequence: CSARRTGGLSYNEQFF. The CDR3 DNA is TGCAGTGCTAGGCGAACAGGGGGACTCTCCTACAATGAGCAGTTCTTC.

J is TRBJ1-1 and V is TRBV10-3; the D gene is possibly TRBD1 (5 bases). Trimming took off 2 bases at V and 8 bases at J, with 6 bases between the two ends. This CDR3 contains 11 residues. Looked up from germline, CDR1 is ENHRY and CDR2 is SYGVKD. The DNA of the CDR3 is TGTGCCATCAGTGAGGGGGGAGAAGCTTTCTTT. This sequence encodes CAISEGGEAFF.

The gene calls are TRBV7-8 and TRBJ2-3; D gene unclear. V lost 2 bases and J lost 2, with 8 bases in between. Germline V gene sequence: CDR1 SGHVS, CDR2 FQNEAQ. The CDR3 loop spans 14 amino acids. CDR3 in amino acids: CASSLLRNTDTQYF. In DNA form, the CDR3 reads TGTGCCAGCAGCTTATTGCGGAACACAGATACGCAGTATTTT.

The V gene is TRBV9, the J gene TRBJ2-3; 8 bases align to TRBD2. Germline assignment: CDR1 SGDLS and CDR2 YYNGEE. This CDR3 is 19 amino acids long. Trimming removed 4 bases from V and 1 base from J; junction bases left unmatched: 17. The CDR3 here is CASSPGGTSSASGTDTQYF. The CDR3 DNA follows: TGTGCCAGCAGCCCGGGTGGGACTAGTAGCGCCTCGGGCACAGATACGCAGTATTTT.